The source of this T cell receptor (beta chain) is a study of shared clonotypes between healthy human individuals (dated by TCRdb to between 2020 and 2021). For context, the study as a whole: A couple of women and a few men aged 18 to 49 years were included in the cohort. Per donor, leukapheresis produced somewhere between about 0.85 and 10 billion PBMCs. To increase sequencing depth and limit assay-specific biases, TCR repertoire library preparation and sequencing were carried out by different laboratories using diverse techniques. To estimate repertoire size and how much clonotype sharing occurs between individuals, the study deeply sequenced the blood TCR repertoires of five healthy adults. For each donor, CD4 naive and CD4 memory were each run on three plates, CD8 naive on two plates, and CD8 memory on one plate. Results and caveats for the whole study, not just this receptor: Even with the large sequencing depth, rarefaction of the sorted-subset datasets indicated that sequencing was incomplete. Naive subsets generally had larger estimated clonotype richness than memory subsets. Sampling was restricted to blood, and TCR repertoires in tissue are likely to differ from TCR repertoires in blood. Approximately 4.8% of naive CD4, 3.5% of naive CD8, about 2.5% of memory CD4, and about 0.4% of memory CD8 clonotypes were shared across a few donors. The genetic and exposure-history diversity represented was limited by the small number of donors. Higher generation probabilities were observed for clonotypes shared by all four sorted-subset donors than for non-shared clonotypes. Pairwise subsampling indicated that sequencing depth was expected to affect the degree of clonotype sharing among donors.

On this clone itself: Its specific antigen is unknown. The sample holds no much larger clone one base away, and base qualities are not on file.

Using the deep immunoSEQ assay, TCR CDR3 regions were amplified from genomic DNA by multiplex PCR. Extracted genomic DNA from each cell subset was distributed evenly across all wells of several immunoSEQ 96-well plates, and each plate was treated as a replicate. For sorted subsets, about 200 ng genomic DNA, equal to 30,000 to 35,000 T cell genomes, was loaded into each replicate PCR. Purified libraries were measured with a Qubit 3.0 fluorometer, size-checked on a Bioanalyzer 2100, and measured again with the KAPA Library Quantification kit. Every immunoSEQ 96-well plate was sequenced on a dedicated single-read 150-cycle Illumina NextSeq 550 flow cell. The paper's data handling went like this. Because the immunoSEQ output included only junctional sequences and no quality scores, the filtering could not be the same as the filtering used for full-length reads. To assign V/J genes and CDR3, sequences were annotated against IMGT germline references using PyIR, a Python wrapper for IgBLAST v1.9. Reads were filtered out if the reads had weak V/J assignments (E-value above 1e-6), no CDR3, stop codons, out-of-frame junctions, or ambiguous translated residues. A V3J clonotype was defined by an identical inferred V gene, J gene, and CDR3 amino acid sequence. Percentage overlap between repertoires was computed as shared unique clonotypes divided by the size of the smaller repertoire. Repertoire richness was assessed with RTK rarefaction, the Chao1 estimator, and Recon v2.1 estimates of unobserved clonotypes. Generation probabilities were computed with OLGA for all TCRbeta clonotypes obtained by the gDNA method from several donors. Here the immuneACCESS table is served through TCRdb, limited to in-frame sequences with V and J called. Missing clones are a known gap in these copies; in checked studies unresolved V genes cover under half, and the rest lacks a known reason. The DNA was the basis for D and trimming; V, J and clone size are from that table. Here the sample has hundreds of thousands of clones; 95% to 97% occur a single time. The ten largest account for roughly 0.1% of the sample.

The CDR3 spans 15 residues, from the cysteine through the phenylalanine. Kept here is only the CDR3 DNA, which spans 45 bases and is read in frame from base 1. Per the germline V gene (reference sequence), MNHEY is the CDR1 and SMNVEV is the CDR2. V is cut back by 4 bases and J by 1 base, with 7 bases in the junction unmatched. CD8 naive samples were CD45RO-negative cells positively selected for CCR7, giving a CD45RA+CCR7+ population that excluded TemRA cells. The donors were healthy, HIV-negative adults who had no recently reported acute infections or vaccinations. All donors were Caucasian adults living in Nashville, Tennessee, USA. Blood was obtained by leukapheresis, after which PBMCs were separated by Ficoll-Histopaque density gradient centrifugation and cryopreserved in liquid nitrogen vapor phase. Analytical flow cytometry was used to check the purity and quantity of every magnetically sorted T cell population. From each sorted fraction, genomic DNA was isolated and quantified by UV absorbance on a Nanodrop 2000c.

The specimen sequenced was naive CD8+ T cells sorted from blood. The cell subset or site label, read with the paper, signifies: CD45RA+CCR7+. This clonotype was obtained from a woman in her twenties or thirties in good health. The rearrangement joined TRBV27 to TRBJ2-7; a stretch of 7 junction bases matches TRBD2. CDR3 protein: CASSSRTSPSYEQYF. The DNA reads as follows: TGTGCCAGCAGTTCCCGGACTAGTCCTTCCTACGAGCAGTACTTC.